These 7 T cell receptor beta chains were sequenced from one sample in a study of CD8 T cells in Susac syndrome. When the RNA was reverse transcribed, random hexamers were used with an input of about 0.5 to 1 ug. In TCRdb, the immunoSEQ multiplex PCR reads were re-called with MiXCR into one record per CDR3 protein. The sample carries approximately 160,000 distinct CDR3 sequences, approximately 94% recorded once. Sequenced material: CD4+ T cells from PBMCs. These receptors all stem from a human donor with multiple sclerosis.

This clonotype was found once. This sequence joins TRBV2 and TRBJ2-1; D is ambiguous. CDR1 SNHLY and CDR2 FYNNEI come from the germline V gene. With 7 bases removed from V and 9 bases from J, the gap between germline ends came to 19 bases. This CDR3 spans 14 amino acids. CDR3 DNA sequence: TGTGCCAGCAATGAGGTAGGATCCAATGGTGAGCAGTTCTTC. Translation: CASNEVGSNGEQFF.

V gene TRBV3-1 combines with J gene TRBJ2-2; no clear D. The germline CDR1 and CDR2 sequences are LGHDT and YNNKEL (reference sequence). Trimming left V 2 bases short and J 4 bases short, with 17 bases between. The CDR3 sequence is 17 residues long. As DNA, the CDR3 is TGTGCCAGCAGCCAATCTCTGCAGAGCCTCGGCACCGGGGAGCTGTTTTTT. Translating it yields CASSQSLQSLGTGELFF.

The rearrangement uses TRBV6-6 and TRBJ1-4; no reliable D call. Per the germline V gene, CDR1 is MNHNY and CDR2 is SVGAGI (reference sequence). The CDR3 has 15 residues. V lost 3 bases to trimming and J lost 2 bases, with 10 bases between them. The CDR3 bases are TGTGCCAGCAGTTATCTGTTGGACACTAATGAAAAACTGTTTTTT. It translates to CASSYLLDTNEKLFF.

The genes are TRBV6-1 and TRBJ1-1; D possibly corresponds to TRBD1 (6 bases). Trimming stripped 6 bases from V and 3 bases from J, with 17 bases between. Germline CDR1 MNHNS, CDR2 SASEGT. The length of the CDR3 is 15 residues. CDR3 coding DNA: TGTGCCAGCAGCCCAAGGGGGGGGTTTGACACTGAAGCTTTCTTT. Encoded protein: CASSPRGGFDTEAFF.

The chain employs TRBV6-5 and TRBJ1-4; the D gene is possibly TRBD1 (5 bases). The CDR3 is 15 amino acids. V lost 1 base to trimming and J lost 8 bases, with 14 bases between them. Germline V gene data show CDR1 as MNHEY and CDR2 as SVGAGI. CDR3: CASSYYPGRGEKLFF. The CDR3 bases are TGTGCCAGCAGTTACTACCCGGGACGCGGCGAAAAACTGTTTTTT.

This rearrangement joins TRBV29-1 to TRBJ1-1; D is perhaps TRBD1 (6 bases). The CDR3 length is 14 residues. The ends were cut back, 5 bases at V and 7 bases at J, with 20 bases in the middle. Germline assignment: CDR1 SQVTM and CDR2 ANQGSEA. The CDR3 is CSVLRGAVYGEAFF. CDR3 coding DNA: TGCAGCGTTCTACGGGGGGCGGTCTATGGTGAAGCTTTCTTT.

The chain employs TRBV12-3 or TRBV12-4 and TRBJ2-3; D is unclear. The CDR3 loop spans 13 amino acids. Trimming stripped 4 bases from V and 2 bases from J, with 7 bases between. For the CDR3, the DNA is TGTGCCAGCAGTTCCCGGTTCACAGATACGCAGTATTTT. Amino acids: CASSSRFTDTQYF.